This T cell receptor (beta chain) was obtained from a study of blood T cell repertoires in COVID-19. Overall study context: Samples taken during acute and convalescent COVID-19 were collected in the United States, Italy and Spain. The cDNA or gDNA used as material had been derived from T cells, B-cell-depleted T cells, or PBMCs.

How the authors handled the data: Reference gene primer amplification gave nucleated cell count estimates. Sequenced by immunoSEQ multiplex PCR; TCRdb stores in-frame clones only, minus some. The DNA was the basis for D and trimming; V, J and clone size are from that table. The data hold roughly 78,000 clones, with approximately 89% observed a single time. Germline CDR1 SGHTA, CDR2 FQGNSA. The CDR3 is 15 residues long. J was trimmed by 0 bases and V by 1 base; bases with no gene match: 3. V gene TRBV7-2 combines with J gene TRBJ2-7; 7 bases are a match to TRBD2. This TCR came from a woman aged 60 to 75 with acute or convalescent COVID-19. Sequencing used peripheral blood. The CDR3 is CASSLVASGSYEQYF. The CDR3 nucleotides are TGTGCCAGCAGCTTAGTGGCTAGCGGCTCCTACGAGCAGTACTTC.